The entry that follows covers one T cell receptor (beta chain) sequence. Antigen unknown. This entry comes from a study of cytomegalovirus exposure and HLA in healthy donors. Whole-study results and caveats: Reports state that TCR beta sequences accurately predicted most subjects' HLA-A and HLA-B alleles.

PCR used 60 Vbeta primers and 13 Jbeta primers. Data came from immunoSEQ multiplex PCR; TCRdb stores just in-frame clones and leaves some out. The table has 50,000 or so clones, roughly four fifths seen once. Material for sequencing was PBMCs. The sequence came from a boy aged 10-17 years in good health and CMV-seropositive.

CDR3 region: CASSARDITNYGYTF. DNA for the CDR3: TGCGCCAGCAGCGCCCGGGACATAACTAACTATGGCTACACCTTC. V gene TRBV5-1 combines with J gene TRBJ1-2; D may be TRBD1 (6 bases). This CDR3 comprises 15 residues. From germline, CDR1 is SGHRS and CDR2 YFSETQ. Trimming stripped 4 bases from V and 0 bases from J, with 13 bases between.